This TCR beta chain was obtained from a study of radiotherapy plus CTLA-4 blockade in lung cancer. Looking at the study overall: Among enrolled patients, roughly 20% responded and about 30% achieved disease control. General study results and limits: Tumor-derived TCR clones expanded in blood after radiotherapy plus ipilimumab.

Details on this clone: Its antigen remains unidentified.

The protocol was immunoSEQ multiplex PCR, while the TCRdb copy is restricted to in-frame clones and leaves out a portion. This table has fewer than 150,000 clones, just under 80% appearing once. Treatment of patients with chemo-refractory metastatic non-small-cell lung cancer consisted of focal radiation plus CTLA-4 blockade with ipilimumab. Trimming cost V 6 bases and J 0 bases, with 11 bases left between them. The CDR3 consists of 14 residues. Germline V gene lookup returns CDR1 MGHRA and CDR2 YSYEKL. The J gene is TRBJ1-2, the V gene TRBV4-1; tentatively, D is TRBD1 (6 bases). Sample: peripheral blood, taken from a patient treated with radiotherapy plus ipilimumab. This TCR was sampled from a human donor with non-small cell lung cancer who had a partial response to radiotherapy plus ipilimumab. CDR3 in amino acids: CASRDSQTNYGYTF. The CDR3 bases are TGCGCCAGCAGGGACAGTCAAACTAACTATGGCTACACCTTC.